This is a list of T cell receptor beta chains from one sample in a study of blood T cell repertoires in COVID-19. TCRdb keeps only in-frame clones here, not all; method: immunoSEQ multiplex PCR. This sample has 140,000 to 150,000 clones, with over 70% found just once. The sequencing sample was made of PBMCs or T cells enriched from blood (not recorded which). All receptors derive from a man in his sixties who had recovered from COVID-19. CDR3s include the opening cysteine and the closing phenylalanine or tryptophan. Fields, in order: J gene, V gene, clone size, D gene, CDR3 protein, CDR3 DNA. D genes are given only for firm matches. Some rows have no size entry. The others give once, few or many, or a class for an expanded clone.

J: TRBJ1-4; V: TRBV28; size: .; D: TRBD1; CDR3: CASSTQGFNEKLFF; DNA: TGTGCCAGCAGCACACAGGGGTTTAATGAAAAACTGTTTTTT
J: TRBJ1-1; V: TRBV2; size: .; D: .; CDR3: CASRRSTEAFF; DNA: TGTGCCAGTCGGAGGAGCACTGAAGCTTTCTTT
J: TRBJ2-1; V: TRBV11-2; size: .; D: .; CDR3: CASSLRGLNEQFF; DNA: TGTGCCAGCAGCTTAAGGGGTCTGAATGAGCAGTTCTTC
J: TRBJ1-6; V: TRBV19; size: .; D: .; CDR3: CASSPDSPSNSPLHF; DNA: TGTGCCAGTAGTCCTGACAGTCCCTCAAATTCACCCCTCCACTTT
J: TRBJ2-7; V: TRBV25-1; size: once; D: TRBD1; CDR3: CASRDRDSYEQYF; DNA: TGTGCCAGCCGGGACAGGGATTCCTACGAGCAGTACTTC
J: TRBJ1-1; V: TRBV28; size: many; D: .; CDR3: CASSSPGETEAFF; DNA: TGTGCCAGCAGTAGCCCCGGTGAGACTGAAGCTTTCTTT
J: TRBJ2-3; V: TRBV2; size: .; D: .; CDR3: CASSTPRLMTSTDTQYF; DNA: TGTGCCAGCAGTACTCCTAGGTTGATGACTAGCACAGATACGCAGTATTTT
J: TRBJ1-2; V: TRBV5-1; size: .; D: .; CDR3: CASAPGGTNYGYTF; DNA: TGCGCCAGCGCTCCGGGGGGGACTAACTATGGCTACACCTTC
J: TRBJ2-5; V: TRBV5-4; size: .; D: TRBD1; CDR3: CASSVGQVGTGETQYF; DNA: TGTGCCAGCAGCGTCGGACAAGTAGGGACAGGGGAGACCCAGTACTTC
J: TRBJ2-5; V: TRBV9; size: .; D: .; CDR3: CASSGTKETQYF; DNA: TGTGCCAGCAGCGGGACAAAAGAGACCCAGTACTTC
J: TRBJ2-3; V: TRBV5-1; size: .; D: TRBD2; CDR3: CASSLTSGTSTDTQYF; DNA: TGCGCCAGCAGCTTGACTAGCGGAACCAGCACAGATACGCAGTATTTT
J: TRBJ2-7; V: TRBV5-1; size: .; D: TRBD2; CDR3: CASRPGLAVTYEQYF; DNA: TGCGCCAGCAGACCCGGACTAGCGGTAACCTACGAGCAGTACTTC
J: TRBJ1-1; V: TRBV6-1; size: .; D: .; CDR3: CASSTGIDTEAFF; DNA: TGTGCCAGCAGTACAGGGATCGACACTGAAGCTTTCTTT
J: TRBJ2-1; V: TRBV7-9; size: .; D: .; CDR3: CASSLGRGIEQFF; DNA: TGTGCCAGCAGCTTAGGACGGGGGATCGAGCAGTTCTTC
J: TRBJ2-2; V: TRBV2; size: few; D: TRBD1; CDR3: CAGDRGTGELFF; DNA: TGTGCCGGGGACAGGGGCACCGGGGAGCTGTTTTTT
J: TRBJ2-1; V: TRBV10-3; size: few; D: TRBD2; CDR3: CAISEAGLGEQFF; DNA: TGTGCCATCTCCGAAGCGGGGCTGGGTGAGCAGTTCTTC
J: TRBJ2-4; V: TRBV2; size: .; D: .; CDR3: CASSGQVKRDIQYF; DNA: TGTGCCAGCAGTGGGCAGGTCAAGAGGGACATTCAGTACTTC
J: TRBJ2-7; V: TRBV7-8; size: .; D: TRBD2; CDR3: CASSPMSSGGYEQYF; DNA: TGTGCCAGCAGCCCCATGAGTAGCGGGGGTTACGAGCAGTACTTC
J: TRBJ2-5; V: TRBV5-1; size: .; D: .; CDR3: CASSLTGNYQETQYF; DNA: TGCGCCAGCAGCTTAACCGGGAATTATCAAGAGACCCAGTACTTC
J: TRBJ2-7; V: TRBV6-6; size: .; D: TRBD2; CDR3: CAHGRGADEQYF; DNA: TGTGCCCACGGGAGGGGGGCGGACGAGCAGTACTTC
J: TRBJ2-7; V: TRBV5-4; size: few; D: .; CDR3: CASSPDEGVSYEQYF; DNA: TGTGCCAGCAGCCCCGACGAGGGGGTCTCCTACGAGCAGTACTTC
J: TRBJ2-2; V: TRBV2; size: .; D: TRBD2; CDR3: CASSREGYTGELFF; DNA: TGTGCCAGCAGCAGGGAGGGGTACACCGGGGAGCTGTTTTTT
J: TRBJ2-7; V: TRBV11-2; size: .; D: TRBD2; CDR3: CASSFSLAGGQPYEQYF; DNA: TGTGCCAGCAGCTTTTCCCTGGCGGGGGGGCAACCCTACGAGCAGTACTTC
J: TRBJ1-6; V: TRBV28; size: .; D: .; CDR3: CASNGFYSPLHF; DNA: TGTGCCAGCAACGGGTTTTATTCACCCCTCCACTTT
J: TRBJ2-1; V: TRBV10-3; size: .; D: .; CDR3: CAISEGKGGGGNEQFF; DNA: TGTGCCATCAGTGAGGGCAAGGGGGGAGGGGGCAATGAGCAGTTCTTC
J: TRBJ2-1; V: TRBV28; size: .; D: TRBD2; CDR3: CATTAGGVGNEQFF; DNA: TGTGCCACCACGGCGGGGGGGGTAGGCAATGAGCAGTTCTTC
J: TRBJ1-1; V: TRBV9; size: .; D: .; CDR3: CASSVVPGLEAFF; DNA: TGTGCCAGCAGCGTAGTGCCGGGGTTGGAAGCTTTCTTT
J: TRBJ2-3; V: TRBV3-1/TRBV3-2; size: .; D: TRBD2; CDR3: CASSRTSAGGDTQYF; DNA: TGTGCCAGCAGCCGGACTAGCGCCGGGGGAGATACGCAGTATTTT
J: TRBJ2-7; V: TRBV11-2; size: .; D: .; CDR3: CASSLGWALSYEQYF; DNA: TGTGCCAGCAGCTTAGGTTGGGCCCTCTCCTACGAGCAGTACTTC
J: TRBJ2-1; V: TRBV24-1; size: .; D: TRBD2; CDR3: CATSGAGGNEQFF; DNA: TGTGCCACCAGTGGAGCGGGAGGCAATGAGCAGTTCTTC
J: TRBJ2-7; V: TRBV7-6; size: .; D: .; CDR3: CASSLTSTSYYEQYF; DNA: TGTGCCAGCAGCTTAACTAGCACCTCCTACTACGAGCAGTACTTC